Presented here are 10 T cell receptor beta chains from one specimen sequenced in a study of tissue T cells after allogeneic stem cell transplantation. Time point indicated: mouse harvest day 7 after allogeneic transplant. Each mouse received 10^7 T-cell-depleted marrow cells plus 10^6 splenic CD5+ T cells by tail vein. Profiled with immunoSEQ multiplex PCR; TCRdb holds only in-frame clones, not every one. The sample includes approximately 8,500 clones, 40% to 45% seen only once; the top ten take approximately 1.4%. Sequenced sample: skin. The source of these receptors is a female BALB/c mouse given C57BL/6 T cells with graft-versus-host disease after an allogeneic hematopoietic cell transplant.

As concerns this clone: Gene names and germline match the mouse. The read ends 1 residue shy of where the CDR3 ends; the end is completed using the germline J gene. The rearrangement joins TRBV13-3 to TRBJ1-6; a weak D match, TRBD1 (5 bases). TRBJ1-6 is recorded as an ORF, its role being uncertain. Germline CDR1 is NNHDY and CDR2 is SYVADS. The V and J ends lost 6 bases and 7 bases respectively, with 11 bases between them. CDR3 length equals 13 residues. Here the CDR3 reads CASTQGGNSPLYF. CDR3 DNA (partial): TGTGCCAGCACTCAGGGAGGGAATTCGCCCCTCTAC.

In the case of this clone: Gene names denote mouse genes. The CDR3 extends 1 residue past the end of the read, so its final part is completed from the germline J gene. This rearrangement joins TRBV26 to TRBJ1-1, with D possibly matching TRBD1 (5 bases). The CDR3 is 14 amino acids. Trimming stripped 4 bases from V and 0 bases from J, with 9 bases between. Germline CDR1 and CDR2: KGHPV and FQNQEV (reference sequence). The CDR3 DNA, read in part, is TGTGCCAGCAGTCGACAGAATGCAAACACAGAAGTCTTC. It codes for CASSRQNANTEVF. The CDR3 in full is CASSRQNANTEVFF.

This clone was picked up a small number of times. Gene names are mouse gene names. The read halts 1 residue ahead of the CDR3 end, with the missing end drawn from the germline J gene. V is TRBV1 and J is TRBJ1-5; 11 bases fit TRBD1. CDR3 length: 14 amino acids. Per germline, CDR1 NSQYPW and CDR2 LRSPGD (reference sequence). V dropped 3 bases and J dropped 7; count of bases not matched to a gene: 2. The DNA read from the CDR3 is TGCACCTGCAGTGCCCGGGACAGGGGGCAGGCTCCGCTT. Translating it yields CTCSARDRGQAPL. The full CDR3 protein reads CTCSARDRGQAPLF.

Points on this clone: Here the gene names and germline are mouse. The CDR3 end lies 1 residue beyond the end of the read and is filled in from the germline J gene. V and J are TRBV13-2 and TRBJ2-5; 14 bases map to TRBD2. J was trimmed by 5 bases and V by 1 base; bases with no gene match: 6. The germline CDR1 and CDR2 sequences are NNHNN and SYGAGS (reference sequence). CDR3 size: 17 residues. CDR3 in amino acids: CASGDPGLGGQGDTQYF. The CDR3 bases that were read are TGTGCCAGCGGTGATCCGGGACTGGGGGGGCAGGGAGACACCCAGTAC.

This clone was counted a single time. With a much larger clone just one base away, this may be a read error. Here the gene names and germline are mouse. The read terminates 1 residue before the CDR3 end, so the remaining end is supplied by the germline J gene. Other nucleotide sequences in the sample specify the same CDR3. This rearrangement joins TRBV26 to TRBJ1-3; 7 bases fit TRBD1. With V trimmed by 4 bases and J by 2 bases, 2 bases remained unmatched. This CDR3 has 14 residues. CDR1 is KGHPV, CDR2 FQNQEV, per germline (reference sequence). The CDR3 spells CASSPQGAGNTLYF. CDR3 DNA (partial): TGTGCCAGCAGTCCCCAGGGGGCTGGAAATACGCTCTAT.

To note about this clone: The gene names given are mouse names. The CDR3 end lies 1 residue beyond the end of the read and is filled in from the germline J gene. The genes are TRBV26 and TRBJ2-4; D unclear. The CDR3 is 14 amino acids. Germline CDR1 reads KGHPV; CDR2 reads FQNQEV (reference sequence). V was clipped by 0 bases and J by 0 bases, with 4 bases between them. CDR3 DNA, as far as it was read: TGTGCCAGCAGTCTGTCATCCAGTCAAAACACCTTGTAC. This codes for CASSLSSSQNTLY. The complete CDR3 protein is CASSLSSSQNTLYF.

Notes on this clone: Genes and germline are mouse. The CDR3 end is not reached by the read, which stops 1 residue before it; the germline J gene fills it in. The chain has TRBV5 and TRBJ2-4; D is undetermined. The length of the CDR3 is 13 residues. V lost 0 bases to trimming and J lost 4 bases, with 5 bases between them. The germline V gene has CDR1 LGHNA and CDR2 YNLKQL (reference sequence). The CDR3 bases that were read are TGTGCCAGCAGCCAAGACAGAAAAAACACCTTGTAC. Translating it yields CASSQDRKNTLY. The CDR3 in full is CASSQDRKNTLYF.

This clone is categorized as large (0.1 to 1%). Genes and germline come from the mouse. The CDR3 end falls 1 residue outside the read, so it is completed with the germline J gene. This rearrangement joins TRBV29 to TRBJ1-3; the D is unclear. The germline V gene has CDR1 MSHET and CDR2 SYDVDS. V was clipped by 6 bases and J by 4 bases, with 7 bases between them. The CDR3 sequence is 12 residues long. The DNA read from the CDR3 is TGTGCTAGCAGAGGGCTGGGAAATACGCTCTAT. It encodes CASRGLGNTLY. The complete CDR3 protein is CASRGLGNTLYF.

This clone has just a few counts. The genes and germline here are from mouse. The read gets to within 1 residue of the CDR3 end, and the germline J gene fills in the rest. The J gene is TRBJ1-4, the V gene TRBV5; D is perhaps TRBD1 (5 bases). The germline gives CDR1 LGHNA, CDR2 YNLKQL (reference sequence). V lost 1 base and J lost 6, with 9 bases in between. This CDR3 comprises 14 residues. This CDR3 is CASSQGGRDERLFF. CDR3 bases read: TGTGCCAGCAGCCAAGGGGGGAGGGACGAAAGATTATTT.

With respect to this clone: Mouse gene names apply. The read terminates 1 residue before the CDR3 end, so the remaining end is supplied by the germline J gene. V and J are TRBV26 and TRBJ1-6; D not resolved. TRBJ1-6 is flagged as an ORF with uncertain function. This CDR3 is 14 amino acids long. Germline lookup yields CDR1 KGHPV and CDR2 FQNQEV (reference sequence). V shed 2 bases and J shed 4 bases, with 6 bases lying between them. CDR3 loop: CASSLEGYNSPLYF. Incomplete CDR3 DNA: TGTGCCAGCAGTCTGGAGGGATATAATTCGCCCCTCTAC.